This T cell receptor (beta chain) stems from a study of shared T cell receptors in the human thymus. Data came from immunoSEQ multiplex PCR; TCRdb stores just in-frame clones and leaves some out. Found here are some 640,000 clones, more than 75% of them singletons; the top ten hold just under 0.0095%. The V gene end was trimmed by 0 bases and the J gene end by 10 bases; junction bases not matched to a gene: 9. CDR1 and CDR2 from the germline V gene are LGHNA and YSLEER. The CDR3 is 17 amino acids. These sequences were also reported in another study, on human thymus T cells. Per that study: The source of the thymus tissue was resections taken during corrective heart surgery. Use of V and J genes seemed skewed within the thymic and blood repertoires. In unrelated individuals, thymic repertoires overlapped highly, according to related research.

V is TRBV4-3 and J is TRBJ2-1, with 13 bases fitting TRBD2. The sample was thymocytes. The TCR was taken from a boy younger than two with a congenital heart defect. Written as DNA, the CDR3 is TGCGCCAGCAGCCAAGATAGAAGGACTAGCGGGAGTGAAGAGCAGTTCTTC. Its protein is CASSQDRRTSGSEEQFF.